Sequencing of this T cell receptor beta chain was carried out in a study of T cells expressing NK-cell markers. Germline CDR1 SNHLY, CDR2 FYNNEI. The CDR3 totals 19 residues. One entry per CDR3 protein, without DNA, is what TCRdb gives after re-calling the 5' RACE reads. Its table records a few hundred thousand distinct CDR3 sequences. Sequencing used blood T cells: a sorted CD56 or NKG2C T cell subset, CD4+ or CD8+ T cells, or bulk PBMC T cells (not recorded which). This receptor was identified in a man in his late teens or twenties in good health. This chain connects TRBV2 to TRBJ2-3; TCRdb reports TRBD2, a call that lacks DNA to check it against. CDR3 amino acids: CASRRPGTSGRASTDTQYF.